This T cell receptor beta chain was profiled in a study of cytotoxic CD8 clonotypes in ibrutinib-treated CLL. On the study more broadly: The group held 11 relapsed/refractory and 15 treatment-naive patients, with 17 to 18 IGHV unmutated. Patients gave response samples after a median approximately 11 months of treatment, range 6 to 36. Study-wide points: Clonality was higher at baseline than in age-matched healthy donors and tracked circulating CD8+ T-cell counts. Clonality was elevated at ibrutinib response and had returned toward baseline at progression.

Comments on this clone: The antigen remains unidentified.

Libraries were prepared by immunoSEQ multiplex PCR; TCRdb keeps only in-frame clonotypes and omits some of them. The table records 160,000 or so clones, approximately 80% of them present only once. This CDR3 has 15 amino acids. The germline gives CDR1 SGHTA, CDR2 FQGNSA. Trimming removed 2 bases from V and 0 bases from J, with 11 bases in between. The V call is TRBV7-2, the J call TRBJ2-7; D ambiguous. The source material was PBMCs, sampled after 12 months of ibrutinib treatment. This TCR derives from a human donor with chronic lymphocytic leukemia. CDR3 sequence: CASSLPVKSSYEQYF. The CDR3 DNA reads TGTGCCAGCAGCTTACCGGTTAAGAGCTCCTACGAGCAGTACTTC.